This entry lists 22 T cell receptor beta chains sequenced from one sample in a study of cytomegalovirus exposure and HLA in healthy donors. Amplification used 60 Vbeta primers and 13 Jbeta primers. Profiled with immunoSEQ multiplex PCR; TCRdb holds only in-frame clones, not every one. The sample lists 130,000 or so clones, over 60% occurring once. Sequencing used PBMCs. The receptors were gathered from a woman in her forties in good health and CMV-seropositive.

The chain links TRBV29-1 to TRBJ2-1; D is ambiguous. The CDR3 length is 13 residues. Per the germline V gene, CDR1 is SQVTM and CDR2 is ANQGSEA. V lost 4 bases and J lost 5, with 12 bases in between. For the CDR3, the DNA is TGCAGCGTTGCTGGCCAGGCCAACAATGAGCAGTTCTTC. Residues: CSVAGQANNEQFF.

The CDR3 loop is CASSLRVRGNEQYF. CDR3 nucleotides: TGTGCCAGCAGTTTGCGCGTTCGAGGGAACGAGCAGTACTTC. The chain couples TRBV28 to TRBJ2-7; D is possibly TRBD2 (5 bases). The CDR3 spans 14 residues. Germline lookup yields CDR1 MDHEN and CDR2 SYDVKM. The V and J ends lost 3 bases and 5 bases respectively, with 14 bases between them.

J is TRBJ1-3 and V is TRBV6-5; weak D call: TRBD1 (5 bases). The ends were cut back, 8 bases at V and 4 bases at J, with 6 bases in the middle. The length of the CDR3 is 11 residues. Germline V gene lookup returns CDR1 MNHEY and CDR2 SVGAGI. The CDR3 spells CASGQGNTIYF. CDR3 coding DNA: TGTGCCAGCGGACAAGGAAACACCATATATTTT.

The chain has TRBV7-8 and TRBJ2-5; D is unresolved. The CDR3 covers 13 residues. V was shortened by 0 bases and J by 4 bases, with 6 bases between the two germline ends. Germline CDR1 SGHVS, CDR2 FQNEAQ. CDR3 sequence (DNA): TGTGCCAGCAGCTTAGCCGTCCTAGAGACCCAGTACTTC. This translates into CASSLAVLETQYF.

This chain uses TRBV12-5 with TRBJ2-7; TRBD2 aligns across 7 bases. Germline loops: CDR1 LGHNT, CDR2 FRNRAP. V lost 0 bases, J lost 2 bases, and 1 base stayed unmatched. The CDR3 consists of 14 residues. This chain's CDR3 is CASGLVGTTYEQYF. DNA for the CDR3: TGTGCTAGTGGTTTGGTCGGGACTACCTACGAGCAGTACTTC.

The rearrangement uses TRBV11-2 and TRBJ2-7, with 8 bases identical to TRBD1. This CDR3 region has 14 residues. The germline gives CDR1 SGHAT, CDR2 FQNNGV. With V trimmed by 7 bases and J by 2 bases, 7 bases remained unmatched. The CDR3 sequence: CASTPSTGAYEQYF. In DNA form, the CDR3 reads TGTGCCAGCACCCCGTCGACAGGGGCCTACGAGCAGTACTTC. The entire variable domain, with the rest obtained from reference TRBV11-2 and TRBJ2-7, is as follows: EAGVAQSPRYKIIEKRQSVAFWCNPISGHATLYWYQQILGQGPKLLIQFQNNGVVDDSQLPKDRFSAERLKGVDSTLKIQPAKLEDSAVYLCASTPSTGAYEQYFGPGTRLTVT.

The chain joins TRBV9 to TRBJ1-2, with TRBD1 identical over 10 bases. The CDR3 length is 15 residues. Germline assignment: CDR1 SGDLS and CDR2 YYNGEE. The ends lost 2 bases at V and 8 bases at J; junction bases unmatched: 9. The CDR3 sequence: CASSVLMTGGDGYTF. CDR3 DNA sequence: TGTGCCAGCAGCGTCCTTATGACAGGGGGCGACGGCTACACCTTC.

The chain links TRBV13 to TRBJ1-1; 9 nucleotides match TRBD1. V trimming: 5 bases; J trimming: 4 bases; junction bases outside the gene matches: 20. Germline V gene lookup returns CDR1 PRHDT and CDR2 FYEKMQ (reference sequence). CDR3 length: 19 amino acids. This CDR3 is CASSTVRDREGGRVTEAFF. CDR3 nucleotide sequence: TGTGCCAGCAGCACGGTCCGGGACAGGGAAGGAGGTAGAGTCACTGAAGCTTTCTTT.

The V and J genes are TRBV30 and TRBJ2-3; D perhaps matches TRBD2 (5 bases). Germline CDR1 is GTSNPN and CDR2 is SVGIG (reference sequence). The V end lost 3 bases, the J end lost 3 bases, and 19 bases lay between the germline ends. This CDR3 contains 16 residues. The CDR3 reads CAWSNIPGLETDTQYF. CDR3 DNA: TGTGCCTGGAGCAATATTCCGGGATTGGAGACAGATACGCAGTATTTT.

This clone came up a few times. V gene TRBV13 combines with J gene TRBJ2-3; perhaps TRBD2 as D (5 bases). The V and J ends lost 7 bases and 5 bases respectively, with 10 bases between them. Germline V gene sequence: CDR1 PRHDT, CDR2 FYEKMQ (reference sequence). CDR3 length equals 12 residues. CDR3 region: CASKREGDTQYF. CDR3 nucleotide sequence: TGTGCCAGCAAAAGAGAGGGAGATACGCAGTATTTT.

Points on this clone: Distinct nucleotide sequences in the sample also encode this CDR3. V gene TRBV7-9 combines with J gene TRBJ1-5; D remains unclear. Germline values: CDR1 SEHNR, CDR2 FQNEAQ (reference sequence). The CDR3 contains 13 residues. Deletions cut 1 base from V and 6 bases from J, with 7 bases between. CDR3 in DNA: TGTGCCAGCAGCTTAGGGACTAGTCAGCCCCAGCATTTT. Amino acids: CASSLGTSQPQHF.

J is TRBJ1-2 and V is TRBV6-1; 10 bases line up with TRBD1. The CDR3 has 15 amino acids. The V gene's germline CDR1 is MNHNS and CDR2 SASEGT. The V and J ends lost 3 bases and 5 bases, in that order; junction bases with no gene match: 6. DNA for the CDR3: TGTGCCAGCAGTGAGACAGGGGGCGCGAATTATGGCTACACCTTC. Amino acids: CASSETGGANYGYTF.

The chain is built from TRBV19 and TRBJ2-3, with 7 bases identical to TRBD1. Germline lookup yields CDR1 LNHDA and CDR2 SQIVND (reference sequence). The CDR3 covers 13 residues. J was trimmed by 4 bases and V by 5 bases; bases with no gene match: 3. The CDR3 DNA reads TGTGCCAGTAGTTACCAGGGGGCAGATACGCAGTATTTT. It encodes CASSYQGADTQYF.

This clone appeared a few times. The chain has TRBV12-5 and TRBJ2-3, with TRBD2 identical over 9 bases. The V gene's germline CDR1 is LGHNT and CDR2 FRNRAP. This CDR3 contains 15 residues. V gave up 5 bases and J gave up 2 bases; unmatched junction bases: 5. CDR3 coding DNA: TGTGCTAGTGGTGCCTCTAGCGGGGTCACAGATACGCAGTATTTT. Its translation is CASGASSGVTDTQYF.

Only a few counts were recorded for this clone. The V call is TRBV5-8, the J call TRBJ2-1; 12 bases are shared with TRBD2. Losses at the gene ends were 3 bases for V and 4 bases for J; bases not matched to a gene: 11. Germline V gives CDR1 SGHTS, CDR2 YDEGEE. The CDR3 covers 18 residues. Here the CDR3 DNA reads TGTGCCAGCAGCTCCTTGGGGCTAGCGGGAGGGCCTTACAATGAGCAGTTCTTC. Translating it yields CASSSLGLAGGPYNEQFF.

This clone has only a few counts. The chain uses TRBV19 and TRBJ1-1; possibly TRBD1 for D (6 bases). V lost 3 bases and J 0 bases, leaving 17 bases between the germline ends. This CDR3 has 17 amino acids. CDR1 is LNHDA and CDR2 is SQIVND in the germline V gene (reference sequence). Here the CDR3 reads CASSIPPGQPMNTEAFF. CDR3 bases: TGTGCCAGTAGTATCCCCCCCGGACAGCCAATGAACACTGAAGCTTTCTTT. Full variable domain (outside the CDR3, taken from reference TRBV19 and TRBJ1-1): DGGITQSPKYLFRKEGQNVTLSCEQNLNHDAMYWYRQDPGQGLRLIYYSQIVNDFQKGDIAEGYSVSREKKESFPLTVTSAQKNPTAFYLCASSIPPGQPMNTEAFFGQGTRLTVV.

This clone was counted between two and nine times. The chain couples TRBV19 to TRBJ1-2; 8 bases match TRBD1. The CDR3 length is 15 residues. J lost 4 bases, V lost 8 bases, and 12 bases had no gene match. Germline V gives CDR1 LNHDA, CDR2 SQIVND (reference sequence). The CDR3 DNA follows: TGTGCCAGTGCCCACACCCCAGGGGGCGGCTATGGCTACACCTTC. Translation: CASAHTPGGGYGYTF.

This rearrangement joins TRBV5-1 to TRBJ2-3; 10 bases match TRBD1. CDR3 size: 15 residues. J was trimmed by 3 bases and V by 0 bases; bases with no gene match: 1. The germline CDR1 and CDR2 sequences are SGHRS and YFSETQ. The CDR3 bases are TGCGCCAGCAGCTTGGTGGGACAGGGGACAGATACGCAGTATTTT. Its protein is CASSLVGQGTDTQYF. Using reference TRBV5-1 and TRBJ2-3 for the parts outside the CDR3, the full variable domain is KAGVTQTPRYLIKTRGQQVTLSCSPISGHRSVSWYQQTPGQGLQFLFEYFSETQRNKGNFPGRFSGRQFSNSRSEMNVSTLELGDSALYLCASSLVGQGTDTQYFGPGTRLTVL.

This clone has just a few counts. The rearrangement joins TRBV7-2 to TRBJ1-1; D might be TRBD1 (5 bases). CDR1 SGHTA and CDR2 FQGNSA come from the germline V gene. V was trimmed by 2 bases and J by 0 bases, leaving 10 bases between them. The CDR3 covers 15 residues. The CDR3 sequence is CASSLPPGLNTEAFF. The CDR3 nucleotides are TGTGCCAGCAGCTTACCCCCAGGGTTGAACACTGAAGCTTTCTTT.

Regarding this clone: Germline and junction disagree at one end, which may indicate a read error. This chain joins TRBV7-7 and TRBJ2-4; weak D call: TRBD2 (6 bases). Germline V gene lookup returns CDR1 SSHAT and CDR2 FNYEAQ (reference sequence). CDR3 length equals 17 residues. The chain's CDR3 is CASTPMGRERAKNIQYF. The CDR3 DNA reads TGTGCTAGCACCCCTATGGGACGGGAGAGAGCCAAAAACATTCAGTACTTC.

This clone has a handful of counts. The V gene is TRBV29-1, the J gene TRBJ1-1, with D perhaps TRBD1 (5 bases). This CDR3 is 14 amino acids long. V lost 3 bases to trimming and J lost 0 bases, with 11 bases between them. Germline V gene lookup returns CDR1 SQVTM and CDR2 ANQGSEA. The CDR3 nucleotides read TGCAGCGTTGACTCGGACACCTTGAACACTGAAGCTTTCTTT. Amino acids: CSVDSDTLNTEAFF. The whole variable domain, filled in from reference TRBV29-1 and TRBJ1-1, reads SAVISQKPSRDICQRGTSLTIQCQVDSQVTMMFWYRQQPGQSLTLIATANQGSEATYESGFVIDKFPISRPNLTFSTLTVSNMSPEDSSIYLCSVDSDTLNTEAFFGQGTRLTVV.

This clone has a handful of counts. This rearrangement joins TRBV6-1 to TRBJ2-7; 8 nucleotides agree with TRBD1. The ends lost 5 bases at V and 0 bases at J; junction bases unmatched: 3. Germline V gene lookup returns CDR1 MNHNS and CDR2 SASEGT. The CDR3 runs to 14 residues. CDR3 region: CASSSGTGSYEQYF. The CDR3 nucleotides read TGTGCCAGCAGTTCCGGGACAGGCTCCTACGAGCAGTACTTC.